This T cell receptor beta chain was obtained from a study of cytomegalovirus exposure and HLA in healthy donors. With regard to this clone: Its antigen is not identified.

V gave up 7 bases and J gave up 1 base, with 7 bases separating them. This CDR3 comprises 12 residues. The germline gives CDR1 SEHNR, CDR2 FQNEAQ (reference sequence). PCR involved 60 Vbeta and 13 Jbeta primers. Produced via immunoSEQ multiplex PCR; TCRdb's table is partial and in-frame only. This table lists about 33,000 clones. Points from the study as a whole: An analysis done earlier found most TCR beta V segments productive about 90% or about 30% of the time. A later analysis showed HLA-associated TCR beta chains outstripping equally common others in clonal expansion. Analysis performed later found roughly 17,000 TCR beta sequences associated with HLA alleles at 0.05 false discovery rate. DRB1 had the most TCR associations and HLA-C the fewest, a later analysis found, with rates varying by HLA locus.

The TCR comes from a man in his forties in good health and CMV-seronegative. The genes are TRBV7-9 and TRBJ2-5; D might be TRBD1 (5 bases). Specimen: PBMCs. The CDR3 is CASNQGQETQYF. The CDR3 DNA reads TGTGCCAGCAACCAGGGCCAAGAGACCCAGTACTTC.